These T cell receptor beta chains were read from a single sample in a study of somatic mutations in cytotoxic T cells in rheumatoid arthritis. Assay used: immunoSEQ multiplex PCR; TCRdb lists only in-frame clones, some missing. The sample has some 20,000 clones, about 70% seen once. The sequenced material came from CD8+ T cells sorted from blood. Receptors were obtained from an adult with rheumatoid arthritis. Both conserved end residues are part of each CDR3. The order of the fields is J gene, D gene, V gene, clone size, CDR3 length, CDR3 protein, CDR3 DNA. A D gene is named only where the DNA matches it firmly. Some rows mark clone size as missing; the rest say once, few, many or name a class of expanded clone.

j_call: TRBJ2-3; d_call: NA; v_call: TRBV19; clone_size: NA; cdr3_length: 14; cdr3_aa: CASNVRGRTDTQYF; cdr3_nt: TGTGCCAGTAATGTAAGGGGCCGCACAGATACGCAGTATTTT
j_call: TRBJ2-7; d_call: NA; v_call: TRBV4-1; clone_size: once; cdr3_length: 14; cdr3_aa: CASSLLAGTYEQYF; cdr3_nt: TGCGCCAGCAGCCTCCTCGCGGGAACCTACGAGCAGTACTTC
j_call: TRBJ1-2; d_call: NA; v_call: TRBV6-5; clone_size: NA; cdr3_length: 14; cdr3_aa: CASSYQDTGYGYTF; cdr3_nt: TGTGCCAGCAGTTATCAGGACACGGGCTATGGCTACACCTTC
j_call: TRBJ1-1; d_call: NA; v_call: TRBV6-6; clone_size: NA; cdr3_length: 13; cdr3_aa: CASSYSAGGEAFF; cdr3_nt: TGTGCCAGCAGTTACTCGGCAGGAGGGGAAGCTTTCTTT
j_call: TRBJ2-2; d_call: NA; v_call: TRBV7-3; clone_size: NA; cdr3_length: 15; cdr3_aa: CASSLMDANTGELFF; cdr3_nt: TGTGCCAGCAGCTTAATGGACGCAAACACCGGGGAGCTGTTTTTT
j_call: TRBJ1-5; d_call: NA; v_call: TRBV4-3; clone_size: NA; cdr3_length: 15; cdr3_aa: CASSQDESSNQPQHF; cdr3_nt: TGCGCCAGCAGCCAAGACGAAAGTAGCAATCAGCCCCAGCATTTT
j_call: TRBJ2-1; d_call: NA; v_call: TRBV9; clone_size: NA; cdr3_length: 12; cdr3_aa: CASQGSYNEQFF; cdr3_nt: TGTGCCTCACAGGGCTCCTACAATGAGCAGTTCTTC
j_call: TRBJ2-3; d_call: NA; v_call: TRBV13; clone_size: few; cdr3_length: 15; cdr3_aa: CASSFALRGTDTQYF; cdr3_nt: TGTGCCAGCAGCTTTGCCCTTAGGGGCACAGATACGCAGTATTTT
j_call: TRBJ2-1; d_call: TRBD1; v_call: TRBV5-1; clone_size: NA; cdr3_length: 15; cdr3_aa: CASSFGQGLYNEQFF; cdr3_nt: TGCGCCAGCAGCTTTGGACAGGGCCTCTACAATGAGCAGTTCTTC
j_call: TRBJ2-2; d_call: NA; v_call: TRBV4-1; clone_size: few; cdr3_length: 14; cdr3_aa: CASSQATGTGELFF; cdr3_nt: TGCGCCAGCAGCCAAGCGACGGGGACCGGGGAGCTGTTTTTT
j_call: TRBJ2-5; d_call: NA; v_call: TRBV6-1; clone_size: NA; cdr3_length: 15; cdr3_aa: CASSVWSGRSETQYF; cdr3_nt: TGTGCCAGCAGTGTCTGGAGCGGACGTTCGGAGACCCAGTACTTC
j_call: TRBJ2-2; d_call: TRBD2; v_call: TRBV6-6; clone_size: NA; cdr3_length: 15; cdr3_aa: CASSYVAGGRGELFF; cdr3_nt: TGTGCCAGCAGTTATGTGGCGGGGGGGAGGGGGGAGCTGTTTTTT
j_call: TRBJ1-1; d_call: NA; v_call: TRBV19; clone_size: NA; cdr3_length: 14; cdr3_aa: CASSIGATAIEAFF; cdr3_nt: TGTGCCAGTAGTATAGGAGCGACGGCGATTGAAGCTTTCTTT
j_call: TRBJ2-7; d_call: NA; v_call: TRBV18; clone_size: NA; cdr3_length: 14; cdr3_aa: CASSPSRSSYEQYF; cdr3_nt: TGTGCCAGCTCACCAAGTAGGAGCTCCTACGAGCAGTACTTC
j_call: TRBJ2-1; d_call: NA; v_call: TRBV6-5; clone_size: NA; cdr3_length: 15; cdr3_aa: CASSATESSYNEQFF; cdr3_nt: TGTGCCAGCAGTGCCACTGAAAGCTCCTACAATGAGCAGTTCTTC
j_call: TRBJ2-7; d_call: NA; v_call: TRBV5-4; clone_size: NA; cdr3_length: 12; cdr3_aa: CASSPTGHEQYF; cdr3_nt: TGTGCCAGCAGCCCGACAGGTCACGAGCAGTACTTC
j_call: TRBJ2-3; d_call: NA; v_call: TRBV7-2; clone_size: NA; cdr3_length: 14; cdr3_aa: CASSLVGSTDTQYF; cdr3_nt: TGTGCCAGCAGCTTAGTAGGGAGCACAGATACGCAGTATTTT
j_call: TRBJ2-3; d_call: NA; v_call: TRBV9; clone_size: NA; cdr3_length: 14; cdr3_aa: CASSPRTDTDTQYF; cdr3_nt: TGTGCCAGCAGCCCGCGGACAGACACAGATACGCAGTATTTT
j_call: TRBJ2-5; d_call: TRBD1; v_call: TRBV4-1; clone_size: NA; cdr3_length: 14; cdr3_aa: CASSLGQGGETQYF; cdr3_nt: TGCGCCAGCAGCCTTGGACAGGGAGGAGAGACCCAGTACTTC
j_call: TRBJ1-2; d_call: NA; v_call: TRBV5-1; clone_size: NA; cdr3_length: 15; cdr3_aa: CASSFSPEYNYGYTF; cdr3_nt: TGCGCCAGCAGCTTTAGTCCGGAGTATAACTATGGCTACACCTTC
j_call: TRBJ1-6; d_call: TRBD1; v_call: TRBV4-3; clone_size: medium-sized; cdr3_length: 15; cdr3_aa: CASSQSGQGPSPLHF; cdr3_nt: TGCGCCAGCAGCCAATCGGGACAGGGTCCTTCACCCCTCCACTTT
j_call: TRBJ1-5; d_call: NA; v_call: TRBV28; clone_size: NA; cdr3_length: 15; cdr3_aa: CASSLRTDSNQPQHF; cdr3_nt: TGTGCCAGCAGTTTAAGGACAGATAGCAATCAGCCCCAGCATTTT
j_call: TRBJ2-7; d_call: NA; v_call: TRBV6-1; clone_size: NA; cdr3_length: 12; cdr3_aa: CASSFHATREYF; cdr3_nt: TGTGCCAGCAGTTTTCACGCTACGAGGGAGTACTTC
j_call: TRBJ1-2; d_call: TRBD1; v_call: TRBV7-9; clone_size: NA; cdr3_length: 15; cdr3_aa: CASSPKTGKGNGYTF; cdr3_nt: TGTGCCAGCAGCCCGAAGACAGGGAAGGGAAATGGCTACACCTTC
j_call: TRBJ2-3; d_call: NA; v_call: TRBV15; clone_size: NA; cdr3_length: 13; cdr3_aa: CATSRGSWDTQYF; cdr3_nt: TGTGCCACCAGCAGAGGCAGCTGGGATACGCAGTATTTT
j_call: TRBJ2-7; d_call: NA; v_call: TRBV7-9; clone_size: NA; cdr3_length: 13; cdr3_aa: CASTFSGLVEQYF; cdr3_nt: TGTGCCAGCACTTTTAGCGGACTGGTGGAGCAGTACTTC
j_call: TRBJ1-2; d_call: TRBD1; v_call: TRBV28; clone_size: NA; cdr3_length: 15; cdr3_aa: CASSHRDRVIRGYTF; cdr3_nt: TGTGCCAGCAGTCACCGGGACAGGGTCATACGGGGCTACACCTTC
j_call: TRBJ2-3; d_call: TRBD1; v_call: TRBV7-9; clone_size: NA; cdr3_length: 14; cdr3_aa: CASSWDRGSDTQYF; cdr3_nt: TGTGCCAGCAGCTGGGACAGGGGCTCAGATACGCAGTATTTT
j_call: TRBJ1-5; d_call: NA; v_call: TRBV2; clone_size: medium-sized; cdr3_length: 14; cdr3_aa: CASSDLTPNQPQHF; cdr3_nt: TGTGCCAGCAGTGATTTAACACCAAATCAGCCCCAGCATTTT
j_call: TRBJ2-1; d_call: NA; v_call: TRBV9; clone_size: NA; cdr3_length: 13; cdr3_aa: CASSVAKYNEQFF; cdr3_nt: TGTGCCAGCAGCGTAGCCAAATACAATGAGCAGTTCTTC
j_call: TRBJ2-1; d_call: TRBD2; v_call: TRBV2; clone_size: NA; cdr3_length: 21; cdr3_aa: CASSEYGQGVPSGGAGNEQFF; cdr3_nt: TGTGCCAGCAGTGAATATGGACAGGGGGTCCCTAGCGGGGGGGCCGGAAATGAGCAGTTCTTC
j_call: TRBJ1-5; d_call: TRBD1; v_call: TRBV27; clone_size: NA; cdr3_length: 13; cdr3_aa: CASSPRTGQPQHF; cdr3_nt: TGTGCCAGCAGTCCGCGGACAGGCCAGCCCCAGCATTTT
j_call: TRBJ1-1; d_call: NA; v_call: TRBV7-8; clone_size: NA; cdr3_length: 14; cdr3_aa: CASSLGGGGTEAFF; cdr3_nt: TGTGCCAGCAGCTTAGGTGGGGGCGGAACTGAAGCTTTCTTT
j_call: TRBJ2-2; d_call: NA; v_call: TRBV7-6; clone_size: few; cdr3_length: 14; cdr3_aa: CASSLVPLTGELFF; cdr3_nt: TGTGCCAGCAGCTTAGTCCCGCTGACCGGGGAGCTGTTTTTT
j_call: TRBJ2-3; d_call: NA; v_call: TRBV11-2; clone_size: NA; cdr3_length: 14; cdr3_aa: CASIDETSTDTQYF; cdr3_nt: TGTGCCAGCATTGATGAGACTAGCACAGATACGCAGTATTTT
j_call: TRBJ1-5; d_call: TRBD1; v_call: TRBV15; clone_size: NA; cdr3_length: 15; cdr3_aa: CATSREGQDNQPQHF; cdr3_nt: TGTGCCACCAGCAGAGAGGGACAGGACAATCAGCCCCAGCATTTT
j_call: TRBJ1-2; d_call: NA; v_call: TRBV14; clone_size: NA; cdr3_length: 13; cdr3_aa: CASSQEQGEGYTF; cdr3_nt: TGTGCCAGCAGCCAAGAACAGGGAGAGGGCTACACCTTC
j_call: TRBJ2-7; d_call: NA; v_call: TRBV7-6; clone_size: NA; cdr3_length: 14; cdr3_aa: CASSLQGSAYEQYF; cdr3_nt: TGTGCCAGCAGCTTACAGGGTTCAGCCTACGAGCAGTACTTC
j_call: TRBJ1-1; d_call: NA; v_call: TRBV4-3; clone_size: few; cdr3_length: 14; cdr3_aa: CASSHSYGGEEAFF; cdr3_nt: TGCGCCAGCAGCCATTCATATGGGGGGGAAGAAGCTTTCTTT
j_call: TRBJ2-2; d_call: TRBD2; v_call: TRBV2; clone_size: NA; cdr3_length: 17; cdr3_aa: CASKGSIAGENTGELFF; cdr3_nt: TGTGCCAGCAAAGGGTCCATAGCGGGGGAGAACACCGGGGAGCTGTTTTTT
j_call: TRBJ2-5; d_call: TRBD2; v_call: TRBV5-1; clone_size: NA; cdr3_length: 16; cdr3_aa: CASSLAGGGLQETQYF; cdr3_nt: TGCGCCAGCAGCTTGGCCGGGGGGGGGCTACAAGAGACCCAGTACTTC
j_call: TRBJ2-7; d_call: TRBD1; v_call: TRBV15; clone_size: NA; cdr3_length: 15; cdr3_aa: CATSPGTGITYEQYF; cdr3_nt: TGTGCCACCAGCCCCGGGACAGGGATAACCTACGAGCAGTACTTC
j_call: TRBJ1-1; d_call: TRBD1; v_call: TRBV28; clone_size: NA; cdr3_length: 14; cdr3_aa: CASSPDRAVTEAFF; cdr3_nt: TGTGCCAGCAGCCCAGACAGGGCGGTCACTGAAGCTTTCTTT
j_call: TRBJ1-2; d_call: NA; v_call: TRBV6-1; clone_size: few; cdr3_length: 14; cdr3_aa: CASSESADSYGYTF; cdr3_nt: TGTGCCAGCAGTGAATCGGCAGACTCCTATGGCTACACCTTC
j_call: TRBJ1-4; d_call: NA; v_call: TRBV28; clone_size: NA; cdr3_length: 15; cdr3_aa: CASSFPRGGDEKLFF; cdr3_nt: TGTGCCAGCAGCTTCCCTCGGGGTGGGGATGAAAAACTGTTTTTT
j_call: TRBJ2-7; d_call: TRBD1; v_call: TRBV19; clone_size: NA; cdr3_length: 13; cdr3_aa: CASSGQGSYEQYF; cdr3_nt: TGTGCCAGTAGTGGACAGGGCTCCTACGAGCAGTACTTC
j_call: TRBJ2-7; d_call: TRBD1; v_call: TRBV28; clone_size: NA; cdr3_length: 15; cdr3_aa: CASSSGQGYPYEQYF; cdr3_nt: TGTGCCAGCAGTAGCGGACAGGGTTACCCCTACGAGCAGTACTTC